This T cell receptor beta chain was found in a study of long-term antiretroviral therapy in people with HIV. Comment on this clone: Its antigen remains unidentified.

Researchers report immunoSEQ v3.0 was run at survey level. A target of about 35,000-55,000 T-cell genomes per sample was set for sequencing. Clones were read by immunoSEQ multiplex PCR, and TCRdb kept only the in-frame ones, dropping some. This sample has about 39,000 clones, with approximately 85% found just once. V was clipped by 0 bases and J by 3 bases, with 4 bases between them. This CDR3 region has 13 residues. From germline, CDR1 is SGHRS and CDR2 YFSETQ. Notes on the study in general: Clones expanded before ART dominated the repertoire at all time points. Post-ART diversity increased but stayed below transplant donor controls. Among HIV repertoires, CDR3 length ranges were narrower than those of controls.

This specimen consisted of unsorted PBMCs, obtained 3.1 years after starting antiretroviral therapy. The chain carries TRBV5-1 and TRBJ1-5; D uncertain. The source of this sequence is a woman between 50 and 59 years old with HIV. The CDR3 DNA reads TGCGCCAGCAGCTTGGGTGCCAATCAGCCCCAGCATTTT. Its protein is CASSLGANQPQHF.